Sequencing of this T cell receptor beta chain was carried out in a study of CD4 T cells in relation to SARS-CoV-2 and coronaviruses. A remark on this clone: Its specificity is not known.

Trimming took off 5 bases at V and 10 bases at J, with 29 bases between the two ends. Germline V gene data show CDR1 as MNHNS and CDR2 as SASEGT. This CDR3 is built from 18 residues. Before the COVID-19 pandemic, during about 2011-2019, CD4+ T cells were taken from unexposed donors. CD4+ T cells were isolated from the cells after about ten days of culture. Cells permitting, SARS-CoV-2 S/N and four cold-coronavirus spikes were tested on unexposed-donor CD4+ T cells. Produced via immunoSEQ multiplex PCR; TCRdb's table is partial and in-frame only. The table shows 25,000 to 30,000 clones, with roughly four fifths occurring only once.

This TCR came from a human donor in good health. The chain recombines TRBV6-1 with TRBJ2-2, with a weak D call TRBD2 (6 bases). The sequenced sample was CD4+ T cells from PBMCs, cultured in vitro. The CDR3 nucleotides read TGTGCCAGCAGTAAAGATCCTTCGGGACTCTCGAAAAGCGAGGAGCTGTTTTTT. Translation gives CASSKDPSGLSKSEELFF.